A single sample is the source of the 18 T cell receptor beta chains below, sequenced in a study of identical twins. One entry per CDR3 protein results from TCRdb running MiXCR on the 5' RACE reads. The sample records approximately 500,000 distinct CDR3 sequences, 20% to 30% being singletons. These data were also reused for a study on T cells expressing NK-cell markers.

The sample comprised CD4+ T cells sorted from blood. The receptors originated from a woman aged 18-29 years in good health.

The J gene is TRBJ2-7, the V gene TRBV5-1; the D gene is possibly TRBD2 (5 bases). V was cut by 5 bases and J by 5 bases, with 17 bases left in between. Germline lookup yields CDR1 SGHRS and CDR2 YFSETQ. The CDR3 has 14 amino acids. The CDR3 spells CASSPDEGDNEQYF. The CDR3 DNA sequence: TGCGCCAGCAGTCCGGACGAGGGTGACAACGAGCAGTACTTC. Full variable domain (remainder filled in from reference TRBV5-1 and TRBJ2-7): KAGVTQTPRYLIKTRGQQVTLSCSPISGHRSVSWYQQTPGQGLQFLFEYFSETQRNKGNFPGRFSGRQFSNSRSEMNVSTLELGDSALYLCASSPDEGDNEQYFGPGTRLTVT.

This chain joins TRBV10-3 and TRBJ2-1; 12 nucleotides align to TRBD2. The germline gives CDR1 ENHRY, CDR2 SYGVKD. The CDR3 loop spans 16 amino acids. The trim removed 4 bases at V and 8 bases at J, leaving 9 bases unmatched. For the CDR3, the DNA is TGTGCCATCAGTGGGGGGCAGACTAGCGGGAGTCATGAGCAGTTCTTC. Its protein is CAISGGQTSGSHEQFF.

V usage is TRBV12-3 or TRBV12-4 and J usage is TRBJ2-7; D gene unclear. The V and J ends lost 1 base and 4 bases respectively, with 8 bases between them. The CDR3 is 13 residues long. The CDR3 bases are TGTGCCAGCAGTTTAGTTGGGGAATACGAGCAGTACTTC. It codes for CASSLVGEYEQYF.

The V and J genes are TRBV5-6 and TRBJ2-1, with D perhaps given as TRBD1 or TRBD2 (6 bases each). The CDR3 is 16 amino acids. Trimming removed 3 bases from V and 4 bases from J, with 17 bases in between. Germline V lookup: CDR1 SGHDT, CDR2 YYEEEE. CDR3 DNA sequence: TGTGCCAGCAGCTCGGTAGCGCAGGGGAGGTACAATGAGCAGTTCTTC. It is translated as CASSSVAQGRYNEQFF.

As DNA, the CDR3 is TGTGCCAGTAGTATCCAGGGGACACGCTCGTTGCAGTACTTC. This translates into CASSIQGTRSLQYF. The gene calls are TRBV19 and TRBJ2-7; a weak D match, TRBD1 (6 bases). The CDR3 loop spans 14 amino acids. The V gene lost 3 bases and the J gene lost 9 bases, with 18 bases spanning the gap. From germline, CDR1 is LNHDA and CDR2 SQIVND (reference sequence).

This sequence joins TRBV3-1 and TRBJ2-1; 7 bases line up with TRBD2. Germline CDR1 is LGHDT and CDR2 is YNNKEL (reference sequence). J lost 7 bases, V lost 4 bases, and 4 bases had no gene match. The CDR3 is 13 residues long. The CDR3 DNA reads TGTGCCAGCAGCCTGACTAGCTGGAATGAGCAGTTCTTC. It encodes CASSLTSWNEQFF.

In this sample, this clonotype turned up a few times. The CDR3 sequence: CASSLNSRTGGGETQYF. The CDR3 DNA is TGTGCCAGCAGCTTAAATTCTCGCACAGGGGGCGGAGAGACCCAGTACTTC. The V call is TRBV7-9, the J call TRBJ2-5; 9 nucleotides agree with TRBD1. CDR1 SEHNR and CDR2 FQNEAQ come from the germline V gene (reference sequence). J lost 4 bases, V lost 2 bases, and 11 bases had no gene match. CDR3 size: 17 residues. The variable domain in full, with the rest retrieved from reference TRBV7-9 and TRBJ2-5, is DTGVSQNPRHKITKRGQNVTFRCDPISEHNRLYWYRQTLGQGPEFLTYFQNEAQLEKSRLLSDRFSAERPKGSFSTLEIQRTEQGDSAMYLCASSLNSRTGGGETQYFGPGTRLLVL.

This clonotype was seen at least ten times. The chain's CDR3 is CASSHGQGANEKLFF. The CDR3 DNA follows: TGTGCCAGCAGCCACGGACAGGGAGCTAATGAAAAACTGTTTTTT. The rearrangement links TRBV12-3 or TRBV12-4 to TRBJ1-4, with 8 bases that match TRBD1. This CDR3 contains 15 residues. With V trimmed by 6 bases and J by 3 bases, 6 bases remained unmatched.

This chain connects TRBV29-1 to TRBJ2-3, with TRBD2 matching 8 bases. Germline V gives CDR1 SQVTM, CDR2 ANQGSEA. With V trimmed by 7 bases and J by 3 bases, 0 bases remained unmatched. The CDR3 covers 11 residues. The CDR3 DNA is TGCAGCGCGGGGGGGACAGATACGCAGTATTTT. Protein: CSAGGTDTQYF.

V and J are TRBV20-1 and TRBJ1-2; D may be TRBD1 (6 bases). The length of the CDR3 is 17 residues. The ends were cut back, 6 bases at V and 6 bases at J, with 29 bases in the middle. Germline CDR1 and CDR2: DFQATT and SNEGSKA (reference sequence). CDR3 coding DNA: TGCAGTGCCCCGTACGGGGGGCGCGGGTTCTTTGTGGATGGCTACACCTTC. It yields the protein CSAPYGGRGFFVDGYTF.

The V and J genes are TRBV5-1 and TRBJ2-1, with D maybe TRBD2 (6 bases). Germline V lookup: CDR1 SGHRS, CDR2 YFSETQ. Between the trimmed V and J ends, which lost 3 bases and 15 bases, there was a span of 19 bases. The CDR3 spans 13 residues. CDR3: CASSSPNRGLPFF. In DNA form, the CDR3 reads TGCGCCAGCAGCTCGCCCAATCGCGGACTACCGTTCTTC.

V and J are TRBV12-3 or TRBV12-4 and TRBJ2-7; the D gene is possibly TRBD2 (5 bases). This CDR3 is built from 12 residues. V lost 2 bases, J lost 6 bases, and 8 bases lay in between. In nucleotides, the CDR3 is TGTGCCAGCAGTTTAAGGGAGACCGAGCAGTACTTC. It encodes CASSLRETEQYF.

This clonotype was found a few times. CDR3 in DNA: TGTGCCAGCAGATCGGAGAGGGGAGATACGCAGTATTTT. This translates into CASRSERGDTQYF. V is TRBV6-6 and J is TRBJ2-3; either TRBD1 or TRBD2 may fit D (5 bases each). Germline CDR1 and CDR2: MNHNY and SVGAGI (reference sequence). CDR3 size: 13 residues. The V and J ends lost 6 bases and 5 bases respectively, with 12 bases between them.

The sample holds many counts of this clonotype. The chain links TRBV12-3 or TRBV12-4 to TRBJ1-5; 9 positions agree with TRBD1. The CDR3 length is 15 residues. Trimming took 6 bases from V and 6 from J; bases not matched to a gene: 9. CDR3 nucleotides: TGTGCCAGCAGCCGGGACAGGGTCGTCGGTCAGCCCCAGCATTTT. Its translation is CASSRDRVVGQPQHF.

This clonotype was seen more than once but under ten times. The gene calls are TRBV12-3 or TRBV12-4 and TRBJ1-5, with TRBD1 identical over 7 bases. V trimming: 6 bases; J trimming: 7 bases; junction bases outside the gene matches: 9. This CDR3 is 14 amino acids long. The CDR3 sequence is CASRKGQVGQPQHF. CDR3 coding DNA: TGTGCCAGCAGAAAAGGACAGGTCGGGCAGCCCCAGCATTTT.

This clonotype was found a few times. The genes are TRBV6-1 and TRBJ2-3; 7 bases match TRBD2. Germline lookup yields CDR1 MNHNS and CDR2 SASEGT. This CDR3 comprises 17 residues. J gave up 2 bases and V 6 bases, and 14 bases lay outside the gene matches. The CDR3 sequence: CASSITGASGYTDTQYF. The DNA for the CDR3 is TGTGCCAGCAGCATAACCGGGGCTAGCGGATACACAGATACGCAGTATTTT.

The chain links TRBV7-2 to TRBJ2-3; the D gene is possibly TRBD1 (5 bases). The length of the CDR3 is 15 residues. V was pared by 5 bases and J by 3 bases, with 15 bases between. Germline loops: CDR1 SGHTA, CDR2 FQGNSA. CDR3 in amino acids: CASSPIGAVTDTQYF. CDR3 nucleotides: TGTGCCAGCAGCCCCATAGGGGCGGTTACAGATACGCAGTATTTT. The full variable domain, completed using reference TRBV7-2 and TRBJ2-3, is GAGVSQSPSNKVTEKGKDVELRCDPISGHTALYWYRQSLGQGLEFLIYFQGNSAPDKSGLPSDRFSAERTGGSVSTLTIQRTQQEDSAVYLCASSPIGAVTDTQYFGPGTRLTVL.

This clonotype was seen more than once but under ten times. This chain connects TRBV12-3 or TRBV12-4 to TRBJ1-5; 8 bases agree with TRBD1. This CDR3 is built from 14 residues. V shed 5 bases, J shed 3 bases, and the junction held 3 bases outside the gene matches. CDR3 amino acids: CASSTGGTNQPQHF. The CDR3 region has the DNA TGTGCCAGCAGTACAGGGGGTACCAATCAGCCCCAGCATTTT.